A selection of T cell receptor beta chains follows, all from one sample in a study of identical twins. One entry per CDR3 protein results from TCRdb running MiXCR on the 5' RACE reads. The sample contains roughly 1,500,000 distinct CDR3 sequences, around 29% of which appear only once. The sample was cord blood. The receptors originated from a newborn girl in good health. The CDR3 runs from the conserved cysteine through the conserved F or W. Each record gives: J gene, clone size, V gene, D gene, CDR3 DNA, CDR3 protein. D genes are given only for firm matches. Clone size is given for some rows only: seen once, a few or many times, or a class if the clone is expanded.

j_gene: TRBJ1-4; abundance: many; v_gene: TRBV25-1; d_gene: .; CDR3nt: TGTGCCAGCAGTGAGGGGCGAGGATATGAAAAACTGTTTTTT; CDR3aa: CASSEGRGYEKLFF
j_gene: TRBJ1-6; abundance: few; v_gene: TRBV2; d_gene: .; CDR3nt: TGTGCCACCAGATACGGCCGGAGCTCCTATAATTCACCCCTCCACTTT; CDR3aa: CATRYGRSSYNSPLHF
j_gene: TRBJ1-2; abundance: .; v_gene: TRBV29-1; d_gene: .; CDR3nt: TGCAGCGTTGTGGCAGGTCTCTATGGCTACACCTTC; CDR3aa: CSVVAGLYGYTF
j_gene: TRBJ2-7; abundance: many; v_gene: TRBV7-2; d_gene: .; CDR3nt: TGTGCCAGCAGCTTAGCCAGTTCCGAGCAGTACTTC; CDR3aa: CASSLASSEQYF
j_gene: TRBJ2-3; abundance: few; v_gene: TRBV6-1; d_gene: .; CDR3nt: TGTGCCAGCAGTGAAGCCCACACAGATACGCAGTATTTT; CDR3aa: CASSEAHTDTQYF
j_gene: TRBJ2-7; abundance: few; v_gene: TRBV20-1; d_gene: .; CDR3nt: TGCAGTGCTAGGGGAGCCGAGCAGTACTTC; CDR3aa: CSARGAEQYF
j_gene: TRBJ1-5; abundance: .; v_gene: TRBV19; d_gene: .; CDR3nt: TGTGCCAGTAGTATGAGGAGAGGGGCGCTCCCCGATCAGCCCCAGCATTTT; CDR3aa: CASSMRRGALPDQPQHF
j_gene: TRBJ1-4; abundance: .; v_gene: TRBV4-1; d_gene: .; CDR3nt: TGCGCCAGCAGCCGGGGACCCTTGGGCGAAAAACTGTTTTTT; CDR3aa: CASSRGPLGEKLFF
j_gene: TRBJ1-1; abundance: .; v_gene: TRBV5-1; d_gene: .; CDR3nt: TGCGCCAGCAGCTACGACGGGTTCCCGGGCACTGAAGCTTTCTTT; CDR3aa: CASSYDGFPGTEAFF
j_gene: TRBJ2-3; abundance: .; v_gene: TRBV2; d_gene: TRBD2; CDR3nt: TGTGCCGGCAGGAGGACTAGCGAAGATACGCAGTATTTT; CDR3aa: CAGRRTSEDTQYF
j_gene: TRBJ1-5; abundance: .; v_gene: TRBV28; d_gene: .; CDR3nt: TGTGCCAGCCTCGGGCGGACAGATCATCAGCCCCAGCATTTT; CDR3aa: CASLGRTDHQPQHF
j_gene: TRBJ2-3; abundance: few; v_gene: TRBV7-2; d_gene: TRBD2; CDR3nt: TGTGCCAGCAGCTCCGGACTAGCGGGAAGGTGGACAGATACGCAGTATTTT; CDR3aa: CASSSGLAGRWTDTQYF
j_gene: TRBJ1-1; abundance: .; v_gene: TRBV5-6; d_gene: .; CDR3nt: TGTGCCAGCAGCTACCGGGACTCAGACACTGAAGCTTTCTTT; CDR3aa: CASSYRDSDTEAFF
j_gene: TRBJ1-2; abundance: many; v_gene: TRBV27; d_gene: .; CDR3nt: TGTGCCAGCAGTTTAGGGCACAGCTCCTATGGCTACACCTTC; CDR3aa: CASSLGHSSYGYTF
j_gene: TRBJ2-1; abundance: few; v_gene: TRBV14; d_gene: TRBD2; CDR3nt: TGTGCCAGCAGCCCTAGGCTAGCGGGAGACCGAAATGAGCAGTTCTTC; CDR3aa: CASSPRLAGDRNEQFF
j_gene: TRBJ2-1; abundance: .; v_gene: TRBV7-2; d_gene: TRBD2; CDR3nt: TGTGCCAGCAGCCAAGATAGCGGGAGGGCTTCCTACAATGAGCAGTTCTTC; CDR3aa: CASSQDSGRASYNEQFF
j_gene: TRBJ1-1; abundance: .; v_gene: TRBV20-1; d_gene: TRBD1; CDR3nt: TGCAGTGCTAGAGTCCGACAGGGGAACCCTGAAGCTTTCTTT; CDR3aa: CSARVRQGNPEAFF
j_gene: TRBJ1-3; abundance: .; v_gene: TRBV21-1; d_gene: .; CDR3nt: TGTGCCAGCAGCACCCAGGGGGCCAGCTCTGGAAACACCATATATTTT; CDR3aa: CASSTQGASSGNTIYF
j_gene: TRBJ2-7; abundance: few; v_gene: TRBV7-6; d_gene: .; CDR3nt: TGTGCCAGCAGCTTAGCGTACGGCCGATCCTACGAGCAGTACTTC; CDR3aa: CASSLAYGRSYEQYF
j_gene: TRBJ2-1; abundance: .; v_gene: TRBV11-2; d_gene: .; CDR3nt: TGTGCCAGCAGCTCCCTCCGATTCTACAATGAGCAGTTCTTC; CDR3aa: CASSSLRFYNEQFF
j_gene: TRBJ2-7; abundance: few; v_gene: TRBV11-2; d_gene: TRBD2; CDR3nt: TGTGCCAGCAAAATAGCGGGGGGGCGGTACGAGCAGTACTTC; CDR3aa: CASKIAGGRYEQYF
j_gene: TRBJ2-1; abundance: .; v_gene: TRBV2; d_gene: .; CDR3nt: TGTGCCAGCAGTGAAAGGACGGGACCTCGACCACGAAGGCAGTTCTTC; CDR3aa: CASSERTGPRPRRQFF
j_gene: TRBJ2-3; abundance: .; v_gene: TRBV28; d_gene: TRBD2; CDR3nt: TGTGCCAGCAGACCCGACGGACTAGCGGGAGTACGAGATACGCAGTATTTT; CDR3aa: CASRPDGLAGVRDTQYF
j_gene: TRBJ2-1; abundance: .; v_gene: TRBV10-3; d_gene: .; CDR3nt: TGTGCCATCAGTGATCTGAATAGCGGACAATACAATGAGCAGTTCTTC; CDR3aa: CAISDLNSGQYNEQFF
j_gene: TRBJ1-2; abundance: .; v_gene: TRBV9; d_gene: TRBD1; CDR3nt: TGTGCCAGCAGCTCAACCTGGGACAGGGGCTATGGCTACACCTTC; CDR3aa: CASSSTWDRGYGYTF
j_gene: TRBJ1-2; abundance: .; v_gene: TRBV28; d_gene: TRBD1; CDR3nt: TGTGCCAGCAGTTTTCCCGGGACAGGGGATGGCTACACCTTC; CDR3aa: CASSFPGTGDGYTF
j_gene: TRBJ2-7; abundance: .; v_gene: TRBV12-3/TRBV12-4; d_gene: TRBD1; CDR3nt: TGTGCCAGCAGACCCGGACAGGTCGTCTCCTACGAGCAGTACTTC; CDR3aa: CASRPGQVVSYEQYF
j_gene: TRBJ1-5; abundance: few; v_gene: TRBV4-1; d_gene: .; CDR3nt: TGCGCCAGCAGCCCAAAACAGGGATATAGCAATCAGCCCCAGCATTTT; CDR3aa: CASSPKQGYSNQPQHF
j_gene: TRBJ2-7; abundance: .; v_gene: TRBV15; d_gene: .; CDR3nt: TGTGCCACCAGCGGTTTTTGGCAGCCCCCCTACGAGCAGTACTTC; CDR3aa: CATSGFWQPPYEQYF
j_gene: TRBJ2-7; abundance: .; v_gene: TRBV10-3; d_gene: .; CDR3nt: TGTGCCATCAGTGTCCGGACTCACGATGAGCAGTACTTC; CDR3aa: CAISVRTHDEQYF